This T cell receptor (beta chain) is from a study of regulatory T cells in long-lasting Graves disease. Investigators prepared the TCR beta libraries by applying iRepertoire HTBI primers and Arm-PCR of CDR3 regions. Original processing notes: Among the samples, 50 to 80 TRBV and around 13 TRBJ segments were identified. TCRdb passed the multiplex PCR reads through MiXCR, listing each CDR3 protein once. The V and J calls here are based on TCRdb, not the publication. The sample lists approximately 540,000 distinct CDR3 sequences, around 12% occurring once. Sample time point: newly diagnosed GD, antithyroid drugs for less than 3 months. Extracted RNA from PBMCs served as the source of the TCR library. This clonotype was observed a few times. Its target is unknown. Study findings and constraints: Persistent cases favored TRBV28, TRBJ1-2 and TRBJ2-5.

The CDR3 loop spans 15 amino acids. V lost 7 bases to trimming and J lost 4 bases; unmatched junction nucleotides: 10. Germline V gene data show CDR1 as PRHDT and CDR2 as FYEKMQ (reference sequence). This same sample was also part of a study on T cells in Graves' hyperthyroidism and ophthalmopathy.

The chain couples TRBV13 to TRBJ2-3; 8 bases match TRBD1. The sequencing here drew on peripheral blood mononuclear cells (PBMCs), taken at new diagnosis, from a patient treated with antithyroid drugs. This sequence was found in a woman aged 30 to 39 with Graves disease. CDR3: CASKANQGAADTQYF. The CDR3 DNA is TGTGCCAGCAAGGCCAACCAGGGGGCCGCAGATACGCAGTATTTT.